One sample yielded the 11 T cell receptor beta chains listed below, sequenced in a study of identical twins (dated by TCRdb to the mid-2010s). Libraries were prepared through 5' RACE. The listed sequencing device is Illumina HiSeq 2000. TCRdb trimmed public reads at Q25 via fastp, called clones via MiXCR and kept in-frame beta chains. Rows are combined by CDR3 protein, so each entry shows the most common genes and DNA. The sample contains 150,000 or so distinct CDR3 sequences, roughly 3.5% of them found a single time. 7% to 10% of the sample belongs to the ten largest clones. The sample taken for sequencing was memory T cells sorted from blood. The intended sense of this specimen's cell subset or site label: CD45RO+ enriched T cells. All receptors derive from a man aged 18-30 years in good health.

This clonotype was counted at least ten times. This sequence joins TRBV7-9 and TRBJ2-3; 7 positions agree with TRBD1. The J segment lost 2 bases and the V segment lost 5 bases, leaving 7 bases of the junction unmatched. CDR1 is SEHNR, CDR2 FQNEAQ, per germline (reference sequence). This CDR3 region has 15 residues. The CDR3 DNA reads as TGTGCCAGCAGCCCGAGGGACAGACACACAGATACGCAGTATTTT. The encoded protein is CASSPRDRHTDTQYF.

In its sample, this clonotype was seen many times. The V and J genes are TRBV6-2 or TRBV6-3 and TRBJ1-2, with 8 bases identical to TRBD1. V dropped 6 bases and J dropped 4; count of bases not matched to a gene: 10. Per the germline V gene, CDR1 is MNHEY and CDR2 is SVGEGT. The CDR3 consists of 15 residues. CDR3 sequence: CASSPRTGSFYGYTF. DNA of the CDR3: TGTGCCAGCAGCCCTCGGACAGGGAGTTTCTATGGCTACACCTTC.

This clonotype was seen at least ten times. V is TRBV24-1 and J is TRBJ2-3; 9 nucleotides agree with TRBD1. The germline gives CDR1 KGHDR, CDR2 SFDVKD. CDR3 length equals 15 residues. Germline trimming cut 8 bases from V and 8 bases from J; bases unmatched to any gene: 13. In DNA, the CDR3 is TGTGCCACCAACACCGGGACAGGGTATGGGGCTACGCAGTATTTT. This sequence encodes CATNTGTGYGATQYF.

This clonotype showed up many times. The chain recombines TRBV5-5 with TRBJ2-7; D call uncertain. Germline lookup yields CDR1 SGHKS and CDR2 YYEKEE (reference sequence). The length of the CDR3 is 14 residues. The V gene lost 1 base and the J gene lost 0 bases, with 8 bases spanning the gap. CDR3 bases: TGTGCCAGCAGCTTGCAGATGAGCTCCTACGAGCAGTACGTC. Translation: CASSLQMSSYEQYV.

This clonotype was detected only a few times. The chain employs TRBV12-3 or TRBV12-4 and TRBJ1-2; 8 nucleotides match TRBD1. The CDR3 length is 13 residues. The V and J ends lost 1 base and 8 bases, in that order; junction bases with no gene match: 3. CDR3 DNA sequence: TGTGCCAGCAGTTTAGAATACAGGGGGGGCTACACCTTC. This codes for CASSLEYRGGYTF.

This clonotype was counted many times. The V call is TRBV10-3, the J call TRBJ2-1; the match to TRBD2 covers 15 bases. Germline assignment: CDR1 ENHRY and CDR2 SYGVKD. There are 17 residues in the CDR3. Losses at the gene ends were 6 bases for V and 2 bases for J; bases not matched to a gene: 5. Here the CDR3 reads CAISEGLAGGAYNEQFF. The CDR3 DNA sequence: TGTGCCATCAGCGAGGGACTAGCGGGAGGCGCCTACAATGAGCAGTTCTTC.

This clonotype appeared many times. J is TRBJ1-1 and V is TRBV12-3 or TRBV12-4, with D unresolved. CDR3 length: 14 amino acids. The germline V and J ends were trimmed by 6 bases and 0 bases, with 11 bases remaining between them. This CDR3 reads CASRRGTLNTEAFF. CDR3 in DNA: TGTGCCAGCAGACGAGGAACCCTGAACACTGAAGCTTTCTTT.

The J gene is TRBJ2-7, the V gene TRBV5-8, with 8 bases that match TRBD1. This CDR3 is 15 amino acids long. With 1 base clipped from V and 3 bases from J, the junction kept 6 bases outside the gene matches. In germline, CDR1 is SGHTS, CDR2 YDEGEE. CDR3 region: CASSLLGQGFYEQYF. The CDR3 DNA reads as TGTGCCAGCAGCTTGCTTGGACAGGGATTCTACGAGCAGTACTTC.

This clonotype was detected many times. The rearrangement links TRBV5-1 to TRBJ2-5; D might be TRBD1 or TRBD2, each matching 6 bases. V gave up 8 bases and J gave up 4 bases, with 12 bases separating them. The CDR3 extends over 12 amino acids. CDR1 and CDR2 from the germline V gene are SGHRS and YFSETQ. CDR3 protein: CASYREAETQYF. CDR3 sequence (DNA): TGCGCCAGTTACAGGGAGGCAGAGACCCAGTACTTC. The whole variable domain, filled in from reference TRBV5-1 and TRBJ2-5, reads KAGVTQTPRYLIKTRGQQVTLSCSPISGHRSVSWYQQTPGQGLQFLFEYFSETQRNKGNFPGRFSGRQFSNSRSEMNVSTLELGDSALYLCASYREAETQYFGPGTRLLVL.

This clonotype occurred many times. The chain combines TRBV12-3 or TRBV12-4 with TRBJ2-2; TRBD2 aligns across 13 bases. The V and J ends lost 6 bases and 0 bases, in that order; junction bases with no gene match: 4. The length of the CDR3 is 17 residues. CDR3: CASRKGLAGPNTGELFF. DNA of the CDR3: TGTGCCAGCAGGAAGGGACTAGCGGGACCGAACACCGGGGAGCTGTTTTTT.

This clonotype was observed at least ten times. The chain couples TRBV11-3 to TRBJ2-1; D call uncertain. This CDR3 region has 15 residues. The V end lost 4 bases, the J end lost 1 base, and 11 bases lay between the germline ends. CDR1 is SGHNT and CDR2 is YENEEA in the germline V gene. This CDR3 reads CASSSQHGSYNEQFF. The DNA for the CDR3 is TGTGCCAGCAGCTCCCAACATGGGTCCTACAATGAGCAGTTCTTC.